This TCR beta chain was sequenced for a study of technical replicates of blood from several donors. Here immunoSEQ multiplex PCR was the method, and the copy in TCRdb shows in-frame clones only, minus some. The table shows about 66,000 clones, with over 75% occurring only once. The CDR3 totals 18 residues. The trim removed 5 bases at V and 1 base at J, leaving 5 bases unmatched. Germline lookup yields CDR1 SEHNR and CDR2 FQNEAQ (reference sequence). The chain uses TRBV7-9 and TRBJ2-1, with 16 bases matching TRBD2. The sample consisted of PBMCs. The TCR comes from a human donor in good health. Some clones in this sample may be carry-over from other donors' samples. CDR3 sequence reads: CASSMGLAGGQSYNEQFF. The CDR3 DNA reads as TGTGCCAGCAGCATGGGACTAGCGGGGGGGCAGTCCTACAATGAGCAGTTCTTC.